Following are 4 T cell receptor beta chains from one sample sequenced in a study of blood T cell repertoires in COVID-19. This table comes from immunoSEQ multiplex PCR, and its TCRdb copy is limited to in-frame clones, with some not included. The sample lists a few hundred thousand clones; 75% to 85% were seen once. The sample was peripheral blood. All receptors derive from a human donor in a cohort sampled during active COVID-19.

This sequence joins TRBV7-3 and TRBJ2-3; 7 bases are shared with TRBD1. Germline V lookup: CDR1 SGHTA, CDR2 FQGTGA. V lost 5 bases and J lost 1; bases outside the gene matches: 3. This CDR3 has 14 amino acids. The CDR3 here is CASSIQGRTDTQYF. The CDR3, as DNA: TGTGCCAGCAGCATACAGGGGCGCACAGATACGCAGTATTTT.

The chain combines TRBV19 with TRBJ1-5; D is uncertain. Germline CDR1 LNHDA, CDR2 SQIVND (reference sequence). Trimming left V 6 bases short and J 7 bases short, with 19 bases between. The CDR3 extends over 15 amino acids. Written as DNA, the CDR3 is TGTGCCAGTAGAAGACTGTCCAGATCTCTCCAGCCCCAGCATTTT. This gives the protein CASRRLSRSLQPQHF.

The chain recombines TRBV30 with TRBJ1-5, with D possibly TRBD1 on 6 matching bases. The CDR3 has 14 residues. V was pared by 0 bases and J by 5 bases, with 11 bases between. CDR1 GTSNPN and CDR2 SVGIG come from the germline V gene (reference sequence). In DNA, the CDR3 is TGTGCCTGGAGTGTAATATCAGGGGATCAGCCCCAGCATTTT. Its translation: CAWSVISGDQPQHF.

The CDR3 DNA reads as TGTGCCATCAGTGTCGGAGGGGGCGGGCAGCCCCAGCATTTT. Protein product: CAISVGGGGQPQHF. The rearrangement joins TRBV10-3 to TRBJ1-5; TRBD1 agrees at 7 bases. CDR3 length equals 14 residues. Germline CDR1 and CDR2: ENHRY and SYGVKD. The V gene end was trimmed by 4 bases and the J gene end by 7 bases; junction bases not matched to a gene: 7.